Included here is one T cell receptor (beta chain) sequence, with context. The sample comes from a study of blood T cell repertoires in COVID-19. Study details: COVID-19 samples, acute and convalescent, were from the United States, Italy and Spain. Sources were T cells, B-cell-depleted T cells, or PBMCs; the material itself was cDNA or gDNA.

As processed by the authors: Using reference gene primer amplification, nucleated cell counts were estimated. The repertoire was sequenced with immunoSEQ multiplex PCR; TCRdb's copy has only in-frame clones and lacks some. V and J calls and clone size come straight from that table; D and trimming were deduced from the DNA. The sample has around 300,000 clones; over 70% are singletons. Germline V gene sequence: CDR1 SGDLS, CDR2 YYNGEE. The CDR3 contains 16 residues. V gave up 3 bases and J gave up 3 bases, with 17 bases separating them. Sequences were obtained from peripheral blood. This receptor was identified in a man in his thirties or forties with active or convalescent COVID-19. The chain has TRBV9 and TRBJ2-3; weak D call: TRBD2 (5 bases). CDR3 protein: CASSAGNLGSTDTQYF. As DNA, the CDR3 is TGTGCCAGCAGCGCGGGAAATCTTGGGTCGACAGATACGCAGTATTTT.